This entry lists 20 T cell receptor beta chains sequenced from one sample in a study of human T cells and chemical hapten exposure. TCRdb fed the RACE reads into MiXCR, producing one record per CDR3 protein. The data show some 120,000 distinct CDR3 sequences, 12% seen once. Stated time point: patch test 1, 2 weeks after DPC sensitization. Documented treatment: therapeutic diphenylcyclopropenone sensitization with weekly scalp DPC. Sequenced here: whole blood, sampled in connection with sensitization to the hapten diphenylcyclopropenone (DPC). Receptors originate from a woman aged 50 to 60 with alopecia areata. Some clones in this sample may be carry-over from other donors' samples.

This clonotype occurred a few times. The chain employs TRBV3-1 and TRBJ2-5; D is tentatively TRBD1 or TRBD2 (6 bases each). V was cut by 7 bases and J by 4 bases, with 22 bases left in between. This CDR3 region has 16 residues. CDR1 is LGHDT and CDR2 is YNNKEL in the germline V gene (reference sequence). For the CDR3, the DNA is TGTGCCAGCAACCCGACCCGGGGGCGGAGAGTAGAGACCCAGTACTTC. Protein: CASNPTRGRRVETQYF.

This clonotype showed up many times. The CDR3 region is CASSRDRMCTAKNIQYF. The CDR3 nucleotides are TGTGCCAGCAGCAGAGACAGGATGTGTACGGCCAAAAACATTCAGTACTTC. The rearrangement joins TRBV21-1 to TRBJ2-4; no DNA check was done on the table's D call, TRBD1. TRBV21-1 is labeled a pseudogene. CDR3 size: 17 residues.

The chain couples TRBV11-2 to TRBJ1-1; D unclear. The CDR3 spans 14 residues. The V end lost 1 base, the J end lost 10 bases, and 16 bases lay between the germline ends. CDR1 is SGHAT and CDR2 is FQNNGV in the germline V gene. This CDR3 reads CASSLGSGINPAFF. The CDR3 DNA is TGTGCCAGCAGCTTAGGATCGGGGATCAACCCAGCTTTCTTT.

This clonotype was observed a few times. The chain has TRBV6-1 and TRBJ1-1, with TRBD1 as a possible D gene (6 bases). Germline V gene data show CDR1 as MNHNS and CDR2 as SASEGT. The CDR3 contains 19 residues. Trimming removed 2 bases from V and 0 bases from J, with 22 bases in between. CDR3 residues: CASSERGWGSRTMNTEAFF. In nucleotides, the CDR3 is TGTGCCAGCAGTGAAAGGGGGTGGGGCAGTAGAACTATGAACACTGAAGCTTTCTTT.

This clonotype has more than one count but fewer than ten. This chain links TRBV5-1 with TRBJ2-7; 11 bases map to TRBD1. The CDR3 is 14 residues long. Germline CDR1 is SGHRS and CDR2 is YFSETQ. The J segment lost 10 bases and the V segment lost 0 bases, leaving 6 bases of the junction unmatched. The CDR3 DNA reads TGCGCCAGCAGCTTGGGGACAGGGGGCATGGGACAGTACTTC. It yields the protein CASSLGTGGMGQYF.

The V and J genes are TRBV7-2 and TRBJ1-6; 8 nucleotides line up with TRBD1. The V gene end was trimmed by 4 bases and the J gene end by 4 bases; junction bases not matched to a gene: 3. This CDR3 spans 15 amino acids. Germline CDR1 SGHTA, CDR2 FQGNSA. The DNA for the CDR3 is TGTGCCAGCAGCTCAGGGACAGGTTATAATTCACCCCTCCACTTT. It specifies CASSSGTGYNSPLHF.

This clonotype came up many times. This chain uses TRBV7-6 with TRBJ2-3; D call uncertain. Trimming stripped 5 bases from V and 2 bases from J, with 20 bases between. The CDR3 has 17 residues. CDR1 is SGHVS and CDR2 is FNYEAQ in the germline V gene. Here the CDR3 reads CASSIMSPTIITDTQYF. The CDR3, as DNA: TGTGCCAGCAGCATAATGTCGCCGACCATAATCACAGATACGCAGTATTTT.

The V and J genes are TRBV5-1 and TRBJ2-7; 8 bases align to TRBD1. Germline V gives CDR1 SGHRS, CDR2 YFSETQ. Trimming at V came to 3 bases and at J to 7 bases, leaving 12 bases not matched to a gene. The CDR3 runs to 15 residues. DNA for the CDR3: TGCGCCAGCAGCTGGGCGACAGGGGTGACAGAAGAGCAGTACTTC. It specifies CASSWATGVTEEQYF.

The genes are TRBV29-1 and TRBJ1-4, with a weak D call TRBD1 (5 bases). Trimming removed 3 bases from V and 8 bases from J, with 13 bases in between. Germline-derived CDR1 and CDR2 are SQVTM and ANQGSEA. This CDR3 is 13 amino acids long. The CDR3 coding sequence is TGCAGCGTTGAGGGGGGGACGGACGAAAAACTGTTTTTT. This codes for CSVEGGTDEKLFF.

V is TRBV27 and J is TRBJ2-3; D not resolved. V was pared by 7 bases and J by 2 bases, with 13 bases between. The CDR3 extends over 14 amino acids. CDR1 MNHEY and CDR2 SMNVEV come from the germline V gene (reference sequence). This CDR3 is CASTSGPATDTQYF. The DNA for the CDR3 is TGTGCCAGCACCTCCGGACCAGCCACAGATACGCAGTATTTT.

The table lists this clonotype with many counts. The chain employs TRBV18 and TRBJ1-1; the D is unclear. The CDR3 covers 16 residues. V gave up 2 bases and J gave up 0 bases, with 13 bases separating them. CDR1 is KGHSH, CDR2 LQKENI, per germline. CDR3 nucleotides: TGTGCCAGCTCACCAACCGAACGGGCCATGAACACTGAAGCTTTCTTT. Its protein product is CASSPTERAMNTEAFF.

This clonotype was seen repeatedly, ten times or more. This chain uses TRBV12-3 or TRBV12-4 with TRBJ1-4; tentatively, D is TRBD1 (6 bases). CDR3 length: 14 residues. V was pared by 7 bases and J by 8 bases, with 17 bases between. The CDR3 sequence: CASTRGPQGEKLFF. For the CDR3, the DNA is TGTGCCAGCACTCGGGGACCCCAGGGGGAAAAACTGTTTTTT.

This clonotype was found many times. The chain combines TRBV20-1 with TRBJ2-7; 10 bases are a match to TRBD1. V gave up 3 bases and J gave up 3 bases; unmatched junction bases: 11. This CDR3 spans 16 amino acids. The germline CDR1 and CDR2 sequences are DFQATT and SNEGSKA (reference sequence). As DNA, the CDR3 is TGCAGTGCTAGCGAAGGCCTGGGGACAGGGGTCTACGAGCAGTACTTC. This codes for CSASEGLGTGVYEQYF.

The table lists this clonotype with many counts. This chain joins TRBV4-2 and TRBJ1-2, with unresolved D. This CDR3 has 15 amino acids. V lost 1 base to trimming and J lost 7 bases, with 16 bases between them. Germline loops: CDR1 LGHNA, CDR2 YNFKEQ. The DNA of the CDR3 is TGTGCCAGCAGCCAAGTCCCTCCGGGAGGAGGTGGCTACACCTTC. Protein product: CASSQVPPGGGGYTF.

This clonotype was found a few times. The chain combines TRBV2 with TRBJ2-3; D gene uncertain. The CDR3 has 11 residues. Germline CDR1 and CDR2: SNHLY and FYNNEI. The V and J ends lost 7 bases and 5 bases respectively, with 7 bases between them. This chain's CDR3 is CASKGVDTQYF. In DNA form, the CDR3 reads TGTGCCAGCAAAGGTGTAGATACGCAGTATTTT.

By share of the sample, this clonotype is medium-sized. The chain employs TRBV4-1 and TRBJ1-6, with D uncertain. V lost 0 bases and J 6 bases, leaving 6 bases between the germline ends. The CDR3 loop spans 14 amino acids. Germline CDR1 and CDR2: MGHRA and YSYEKL. The CDR3 bases are TGCGCCAGCAGCCAAGAACTTCTTAATTCACCCCTCCACTTT. It translates to CASSQELLNSPLHF.

The table lists this clonotype with a few counts. The chain recombines TRBV10-2 with TRBJ2-7, with a tentative D call TRBD1 (6 bases). The length of the CDR3 is 15 residues. Between the trimmed V and J ends, which lost 9 bases and 6 bases, there was a span of 24 bases. CDR1 and CDR2 (germline): WSHSY, SAAADI. DNA of the CDR3: TGCGCCAGTTCAGTAGCCTACAGGGAAATAAGCGAGCAGTACTTC. It codes for CASSVAYREISEQYF.

This clonotype has a count of ten or more. This sequence joins TRBV5-6 and TRBJ2-7; D is possibly TRBD1 (6 bases). This CDR3 has 16 amino acids. Germline V gene data show CDR1 as SGHDT and CDR2 as YYEEEE. The V gene lost 1 base and the J gene lost 0 bases, with 14 bases spanning the gap. Here the CDR3 DNA reads TGTGCCAGCAGCTTGATTCCGGGACAAAGCTCCTACGAGCAGTACTTC. This encodes CASSLIPGQSSYEQYF.

This clonotype is a singleton in its sample. V is TRBV12-3 or TRBV12-4 and J is TRBJ2-3; maybe TRBD1 (6 bases). The CDR3 has 13 residues. V was shortened by 8 bases and J by 2 bases, with 11 bases between the two germline ends. CDR3 bases: TGTGCCAGCCGGCAGGGGAACACAGATACGCAGTATTTT. Its translation: CASRQGNTDTQYF.

The chain uses TRBV6-1 and TRBJ2-3; 9 positions agree with TRBD2. CDR1 is MNHNS and CDR2 is SASEGT in the germline V gene. This CDR3 comprises 14 residues. After removal of 6 bases from V and 1 base from J, the junction contained 2 bases not matched to a gene. This CDR3 is CASSIAGGTDTQYF. The CDR3 DNA is TGTGCCAGCAGCATAGCGGGGGGCACAGATACGCAGTATTTT.